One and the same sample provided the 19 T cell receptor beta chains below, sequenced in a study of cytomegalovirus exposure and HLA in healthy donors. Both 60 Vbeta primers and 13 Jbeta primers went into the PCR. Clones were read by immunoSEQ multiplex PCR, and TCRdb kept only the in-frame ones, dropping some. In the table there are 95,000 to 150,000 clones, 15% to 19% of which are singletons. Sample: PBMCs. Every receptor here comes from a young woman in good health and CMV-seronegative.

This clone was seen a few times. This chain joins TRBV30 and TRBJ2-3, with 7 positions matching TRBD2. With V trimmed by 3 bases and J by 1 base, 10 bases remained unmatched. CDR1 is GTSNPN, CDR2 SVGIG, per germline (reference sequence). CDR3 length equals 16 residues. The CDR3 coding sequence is TGTGCCTGGAGGCCCTGGGGGGGAAGTCGCACAGATACGCAGTATTTT. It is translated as CAWRPWGGSRTDTQYF.

CDR3 protein: CASSHGLAGEPDTQYF. DNA for the CDR3: TGTGCCAGCAGCCACGGACTAGCGGGAGAGCCAGATACGCAGTATTTT. V usage is TRBV5-4 and J usage is TRBJ2-3; TRBD2 aligns across 13 bases. Germline V lookup: CDR1 SGHNT, CDR2 YYREEE (reference sequence). The junction had 6 bases not matched to a gene; V was cut back by 4 bases and J by 4 bases. The CDR3 is 16 amino acids.

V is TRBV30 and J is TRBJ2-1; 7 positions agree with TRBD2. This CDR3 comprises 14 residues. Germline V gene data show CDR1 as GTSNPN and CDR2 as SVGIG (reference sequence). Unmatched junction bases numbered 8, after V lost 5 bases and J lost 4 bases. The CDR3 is CAWGSGTGYNEQFF. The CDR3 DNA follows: TGTGCCTGGGGAAGCGGGACGGGTTACAATGAGCAGTTCTTC.

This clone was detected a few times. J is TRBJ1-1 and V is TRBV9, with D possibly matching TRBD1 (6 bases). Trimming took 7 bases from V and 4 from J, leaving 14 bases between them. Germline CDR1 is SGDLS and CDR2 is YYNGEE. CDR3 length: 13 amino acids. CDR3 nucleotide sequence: TGTGCCAGCTCGGGGCGCAGGGGCACTGAAGCTTTCTTT. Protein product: CASSGRRGTEAFF.

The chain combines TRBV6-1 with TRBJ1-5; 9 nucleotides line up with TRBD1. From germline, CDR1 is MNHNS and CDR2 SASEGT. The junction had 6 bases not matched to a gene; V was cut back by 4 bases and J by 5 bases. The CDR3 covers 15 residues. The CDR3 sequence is CASSVKGQGYQPQHF. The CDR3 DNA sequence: TGTGCCAGCAGTGTGAAGGGACAGGGATATCAGCCCCAGCATTTT.

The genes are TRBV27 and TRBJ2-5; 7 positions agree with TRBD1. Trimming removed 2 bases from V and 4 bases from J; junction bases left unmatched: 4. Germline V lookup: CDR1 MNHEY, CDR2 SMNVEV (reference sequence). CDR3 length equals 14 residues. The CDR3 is CASSLTNRGETQYF. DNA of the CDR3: TGTGCCAGCAGTTTAACTAACAGGGGAGAGACCCAGTACTTC.

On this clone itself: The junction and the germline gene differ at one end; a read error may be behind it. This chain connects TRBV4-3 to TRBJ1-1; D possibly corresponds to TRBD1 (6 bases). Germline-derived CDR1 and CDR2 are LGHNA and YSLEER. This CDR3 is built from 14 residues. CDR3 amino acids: CASSQEGGASDAFF. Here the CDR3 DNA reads TGCGCCAGCAGCCAAGAAGGGGGGGCCTCTGACGCTTTCTTT.

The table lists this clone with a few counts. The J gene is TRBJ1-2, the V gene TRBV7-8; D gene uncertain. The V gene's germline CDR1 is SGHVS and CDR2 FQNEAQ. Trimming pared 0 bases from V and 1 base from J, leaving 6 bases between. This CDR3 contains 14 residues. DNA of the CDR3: TGTGCCAGCAGCTTAGCTCGGGGTAACTATGGCTACACCTTC. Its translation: CASSLARGNYGYTF. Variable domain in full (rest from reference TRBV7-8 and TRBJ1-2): GAGVSQSPRYKVAKRGQDVALRCDPISGHVSLFWYQQALGQGPEFLTYFQNEAQLDKSGLPSDRFFAERPEGSVSTLKIQRTQQEDSAVYLCASSLARGNYGYTFGSGTRLTVV.

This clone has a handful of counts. CDR3 bases: TGTGCCAGCTCACCAGGGCCACAGGGCGAGCAGTACTTC. Protein product: CASSPGPQGEQYF. The genes are TRBV18 and TRBJ2-7, with D maybe TRBD1 (6 bases). The CDR3 is made up of 13 amino acids. Germline values: CDR1 KGHSH, CDR2 LQKENI. V lost 2 bases and J lost 6, with 11 bases in between.

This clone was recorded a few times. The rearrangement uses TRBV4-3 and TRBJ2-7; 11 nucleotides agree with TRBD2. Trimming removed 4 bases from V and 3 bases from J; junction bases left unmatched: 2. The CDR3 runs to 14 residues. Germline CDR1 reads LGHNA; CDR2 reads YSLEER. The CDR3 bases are TGCGCCAGCAGCCCCGGGACTAGCGGCTACGAGCAGTACTTC. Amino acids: CASSPGTSGYEQYF.

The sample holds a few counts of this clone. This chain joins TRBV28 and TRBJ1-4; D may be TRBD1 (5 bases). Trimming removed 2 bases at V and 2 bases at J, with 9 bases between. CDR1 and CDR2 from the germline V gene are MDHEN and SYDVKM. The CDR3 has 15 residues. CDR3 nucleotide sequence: TGTGCCAGCAGTTTAGGGGGGACTACTAATGAAAAACTGTTTTTT. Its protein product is CASSLGGTTNEKLFF.

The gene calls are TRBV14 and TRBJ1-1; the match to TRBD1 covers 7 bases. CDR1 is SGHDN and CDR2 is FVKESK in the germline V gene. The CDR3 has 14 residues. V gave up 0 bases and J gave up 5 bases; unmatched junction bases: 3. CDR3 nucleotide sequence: TGTGCCAGCAGCCAAGAACAGGGGCGGACTGAAGCTTTCTTT. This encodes CASSQEQGRTEAFF.

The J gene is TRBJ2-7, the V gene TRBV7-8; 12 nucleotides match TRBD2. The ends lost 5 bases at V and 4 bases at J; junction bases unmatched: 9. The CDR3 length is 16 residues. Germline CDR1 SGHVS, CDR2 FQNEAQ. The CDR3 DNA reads TGTGCCAGCAGCCCCCGACTAGCGGGAGTGGGGTACGAGCAGTACTTC. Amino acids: CASSPRLAGVGYEQYF. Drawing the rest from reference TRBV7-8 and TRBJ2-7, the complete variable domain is GAGVSQSPRYKVAKRGQDVALRCDPISGHVSLFWYQQALGQGPEFLTYFQNEAQLDKSGLPSDRFFAERPEGSVSTLKIQRTQQEDSAVYLCASSPRLAGVGYEQYFGPGTRLTVT.

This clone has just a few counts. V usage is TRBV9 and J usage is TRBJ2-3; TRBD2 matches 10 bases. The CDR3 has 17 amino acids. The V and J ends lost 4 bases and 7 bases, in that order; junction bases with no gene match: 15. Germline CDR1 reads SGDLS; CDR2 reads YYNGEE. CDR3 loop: CASSPSPLELAGNTQYF. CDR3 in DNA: TGTGCCAGCAGCCCCTCCCCCTTGGAACTAGCGGGAAATACGCAGTATTTT.

The CDR3, as DNA: TGCAGCGTTGAAACAGGGACGGACTACGAGCAGTACTTC. It translates to CSVETGTDYEQYF. This chain joins TRBV29-1 and TRBJ2-7; the D gene is possibly TRBD1 (6 bases). CDR1 is SQVTM, CDR2 ANQGSEA, per germline. V lost 2 bases, J lost 3 bases, and 11 bases lay in between. The CDR3 sequence is 13 residues long.

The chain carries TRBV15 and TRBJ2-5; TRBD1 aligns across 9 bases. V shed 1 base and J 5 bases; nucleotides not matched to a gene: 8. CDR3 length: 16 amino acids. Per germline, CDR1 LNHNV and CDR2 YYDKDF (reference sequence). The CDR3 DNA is TGTGCCACCAGCAGAGCCTTTACAGGGGGCGGGGAGACCCAGTACTTC. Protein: CATSRAFTGGGETQYF.

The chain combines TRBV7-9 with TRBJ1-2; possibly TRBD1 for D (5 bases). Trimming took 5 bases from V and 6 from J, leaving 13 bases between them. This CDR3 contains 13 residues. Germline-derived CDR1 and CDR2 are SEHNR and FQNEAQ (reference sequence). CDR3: CASSKQEKNGYTF. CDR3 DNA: TGTGCCAGCAGCAAACAGGAGAAGAATGGCTACACCTTC.

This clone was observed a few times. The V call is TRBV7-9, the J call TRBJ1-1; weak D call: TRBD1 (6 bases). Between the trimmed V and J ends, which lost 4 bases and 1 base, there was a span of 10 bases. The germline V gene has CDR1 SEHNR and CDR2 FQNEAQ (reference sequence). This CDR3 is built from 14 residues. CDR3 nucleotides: TGTGCCAGCAGCTGGACAGCTTCGAACACTGAAGCTTTCTTT. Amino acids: CASSWTASNTEAFF.

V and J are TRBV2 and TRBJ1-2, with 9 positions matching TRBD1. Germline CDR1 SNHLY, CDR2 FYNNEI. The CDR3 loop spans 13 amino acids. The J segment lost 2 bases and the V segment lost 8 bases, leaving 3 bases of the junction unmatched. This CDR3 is CASGGQGNYGYTF. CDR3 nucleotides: TGTGCCAGCGGGGGACAGGGAAACTATGGCTACACCTTC.